This T cell receptor (beta chain) appears in the sequencing data of a study of T cell repertoires in cytomegalovirus infection. For the study at large: Public TCR beta signatures marked donors with CMV infection and the matching HLA.

Germline assignment: CDR1 DFQATT and CDR2 SNEGSKA (reference sequence). CDR3 size: 14 residues. The germline V and J ends were trimmed by 1 base and 7 bases, with 14 bases remaining between them. TCRdb passed the reads through MiXCR, listing each CDR3 protein once. Of some 300,000 distinct CDR3 sequences in the sample, roughly 16% were seen once. This clonotype occurred a few times. Its antigen is undetermined. The study's findings and limits: Summed frequency of shared TCR beta families picked out CMV carriers who also had the relevant HLA. The study found HLA-C-restricted CMV-specific TCR beta clonotypes dominating the ex vivo response.

Sequenced: PBMCs. The receptor's source is a human donor in good health (CMV status not recorded). Some clones in this sample may be carry-over from other donors' samples. The chain joins TRBV20-1 to TRBJ2-1; TRBD1 is a possible D gene (6 bases). CDR3 sequence reads: CSARVSGVRNEQFF. The CDR3 DNA reads as TGCAGTGCTAGAGTTTCAGGGGTCCGGAATGAGCAGTTCTTC.